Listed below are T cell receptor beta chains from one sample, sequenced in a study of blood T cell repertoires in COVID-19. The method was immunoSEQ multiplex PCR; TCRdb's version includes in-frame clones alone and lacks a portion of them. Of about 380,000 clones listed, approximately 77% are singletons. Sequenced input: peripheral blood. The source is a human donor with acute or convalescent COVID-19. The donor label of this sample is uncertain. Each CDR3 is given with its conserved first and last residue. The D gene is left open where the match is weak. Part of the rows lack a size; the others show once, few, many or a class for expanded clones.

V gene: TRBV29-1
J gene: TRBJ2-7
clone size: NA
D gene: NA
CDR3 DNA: TGCAGCGCTCAGGACTACGAGCAGTACTTC
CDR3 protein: CSAQDYEQYF

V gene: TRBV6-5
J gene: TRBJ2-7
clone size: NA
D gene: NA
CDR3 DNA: TGTGCCAGCAGTTACGACCGGGGTAGCGAGCAGTACTTC
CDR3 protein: CASSYDRGSEQYF

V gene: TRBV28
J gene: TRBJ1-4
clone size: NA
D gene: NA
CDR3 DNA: TGTGCCAGCAGTTTGGCGGGGACTAATGAAAAACTGTTTTTT
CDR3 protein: CASSLAGTNEKLFF

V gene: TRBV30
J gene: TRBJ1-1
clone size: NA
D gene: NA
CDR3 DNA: TGTGCCTGGAGTGGGGGAGTTCACACTGAAGCTTTCTTT
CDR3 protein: CAWSGGVHTEAFF

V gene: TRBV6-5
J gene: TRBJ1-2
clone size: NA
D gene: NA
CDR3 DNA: TGTGCCAGCAGTTACTCGGAGTTACAAGTCTATGGCTACACCTTC
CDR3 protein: CASSYSELQVYGYTF

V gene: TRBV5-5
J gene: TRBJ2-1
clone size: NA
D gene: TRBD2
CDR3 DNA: TGTGCCAGCAGCTCCCATTGGGAAGCGGGGGGTCTCAGCTCCTACAATGAGCAGTTCTTC
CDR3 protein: CASSSHWEAGGLSSYNEQFF

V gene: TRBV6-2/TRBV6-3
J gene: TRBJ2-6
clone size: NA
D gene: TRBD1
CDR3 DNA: TGTGCCAGCAGTACCTACCGGGACAGGGGCTCGTTCGGGGCCAACGTCCTGACTTTC
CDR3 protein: CASSTYRDRGSFGANVLTF

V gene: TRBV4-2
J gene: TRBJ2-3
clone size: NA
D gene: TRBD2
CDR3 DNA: TGTGCCAGCAGCCAAGACTCTACTAGCGGGGGAACAGATACGCAGTATTTT
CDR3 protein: CASSQDSTSGGTDTQYF

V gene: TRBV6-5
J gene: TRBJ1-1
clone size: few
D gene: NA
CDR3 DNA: TGTGCCAGCAGTTATGTCCCGTCGGGTGTGAACACTGAAGCTTTCTTT
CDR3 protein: CASSYVPSGVNTEAFF

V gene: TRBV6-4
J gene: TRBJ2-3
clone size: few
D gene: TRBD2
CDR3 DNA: TGTGCCAGCAGTGACTCCGGGGGGGCTACAGATACGCAGTATTTT
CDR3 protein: CASSDSGGATDTQYF

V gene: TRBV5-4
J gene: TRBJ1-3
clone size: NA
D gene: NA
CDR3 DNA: TGTGCCAGCAGCGTACAGGGAAACACCATATATTTT
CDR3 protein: CASSVQGNTIYF

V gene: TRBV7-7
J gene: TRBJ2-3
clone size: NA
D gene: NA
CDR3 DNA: TGTGCCAGCAGCTTAGGGCATGCCGCCACAGATACGCAGTATTTT
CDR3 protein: CASSLGHAATDTQYF

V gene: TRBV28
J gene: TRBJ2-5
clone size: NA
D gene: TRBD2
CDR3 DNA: TGTGCCAGCAGTTTCCTAGCGGATCAAGAGACCCAGTACTTC
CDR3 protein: CASSFLADQETQYF

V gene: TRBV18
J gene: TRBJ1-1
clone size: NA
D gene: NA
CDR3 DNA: TGTGCCAGCTCACCCCAGGGTTTTGGCACTGAAGCTTTCTTT
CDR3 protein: CASSPQGFGTEAFF

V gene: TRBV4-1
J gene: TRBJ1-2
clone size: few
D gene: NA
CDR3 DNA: TGCGCCAGCAGTCCGTCGGGACATGGGGGTGGCTACACCTTC
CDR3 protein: CASSPSGHGGGYTF

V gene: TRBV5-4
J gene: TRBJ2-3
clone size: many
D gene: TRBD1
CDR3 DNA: TGTGCCAGCAGCTCCTCCCGACAGGGGGCAGATACGCAGTATTTT
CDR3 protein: CASSSSRQGADTQYF

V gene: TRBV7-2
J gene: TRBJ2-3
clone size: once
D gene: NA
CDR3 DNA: TGTGCCAGCAGTTATCAGCGGGCCCGCACAGATACGCAGTATTTT
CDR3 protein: CASSYQRARTDTQYF

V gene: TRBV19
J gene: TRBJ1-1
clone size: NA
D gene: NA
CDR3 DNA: TGTGCCAGTAGTATAGGAGGTGTAGGGGTAACTGAAGCTTTCTTT
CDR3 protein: CASSIGGVGVTEAFF

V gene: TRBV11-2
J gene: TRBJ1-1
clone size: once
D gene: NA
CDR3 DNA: TGTGCCAGCAGCTTAGATCGTAGGGGTACGGCTTTCTTT
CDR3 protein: CASSLDRRGTAFF

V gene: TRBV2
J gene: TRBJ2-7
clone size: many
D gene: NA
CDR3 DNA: TGTGCCAGCAGTGAGGCAGGACAGCTGACGGGGGAGCAGTACTTC
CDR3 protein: CASSEAGQLTGEQYF

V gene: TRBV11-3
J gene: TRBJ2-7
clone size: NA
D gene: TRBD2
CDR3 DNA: TGTGCCAGCAGCCCCCTCAGACTAGCGGGTGTCTACGAGCAGTACTTC
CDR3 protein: CASSPLRLAGVYEQYF

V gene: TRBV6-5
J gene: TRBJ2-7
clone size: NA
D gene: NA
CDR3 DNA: TGTGCCAGCAGTTACGAGGCGGGGCGCGAGCAGTACTTC
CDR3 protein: CASSYEAGREQYF

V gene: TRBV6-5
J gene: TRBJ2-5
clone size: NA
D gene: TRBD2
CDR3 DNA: TGTGCCAGCAGTTACTATCGGGGGGGGCAAGAGACCCAGTACTTC
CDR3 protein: CASSYYRGGQETQYF

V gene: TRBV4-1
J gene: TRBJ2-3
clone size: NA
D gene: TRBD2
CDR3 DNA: TGCGCCAGCAGCCAAGTTCCTAGCGGAACGTCCCGGGGGGATACGCAGTATTTT
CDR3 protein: CASSQVPSGTSRGDTQYF

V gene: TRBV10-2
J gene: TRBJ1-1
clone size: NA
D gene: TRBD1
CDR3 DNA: TGCGCCAGCTCGGGTAAACCTGGGACAGGGGGAACTGAAGCTTTCTTT
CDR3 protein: CASSGKPGTGGTEAFF

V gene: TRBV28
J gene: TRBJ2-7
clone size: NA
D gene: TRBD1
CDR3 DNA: TGTGCCAGCAGTTTACGACAGGGGGCTTACGAGCAGTACTTC
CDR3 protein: CASSLRQGAYEQYF

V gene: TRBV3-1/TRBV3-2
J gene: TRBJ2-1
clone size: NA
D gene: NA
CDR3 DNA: TGTGCCAGCGGATCCTCGGGGTTCAACAATGAGCAGTTCTTC
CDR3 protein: CASGSSGFNNEQFF

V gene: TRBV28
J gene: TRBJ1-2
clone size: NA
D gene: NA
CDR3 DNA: TGTGCCAGCAGTTCCACAGCTAACTATGGCTACACCTTC
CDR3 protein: CASSSTANYGYTF

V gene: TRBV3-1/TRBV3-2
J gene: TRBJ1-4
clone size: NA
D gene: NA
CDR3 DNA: TGTGCCAGCAGCCTCCTCGGTGAAAAACTGTTTTTT
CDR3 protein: CASSLLGEKLFF

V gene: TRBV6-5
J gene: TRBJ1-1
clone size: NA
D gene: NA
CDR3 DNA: TGTGCCAGCAGTTCCGTGGGGGGCACTGAAGCTTTCTTT
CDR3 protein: CASSSVGGTEAFF

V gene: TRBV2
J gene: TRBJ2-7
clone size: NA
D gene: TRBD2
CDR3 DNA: TGTGCCAGCAGGCGATTAAGACTAGCCGCGGAGTACGAGCAGTACTTC
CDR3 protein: CASRRLRLAAEYEQYF

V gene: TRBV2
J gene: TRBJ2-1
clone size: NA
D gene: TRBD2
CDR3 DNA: TGTGCCAGCAGGGGGGGCGGCGGGAGGGGCTATGAGCAGTTCTTC
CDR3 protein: CASRGGGGRGYEQFF

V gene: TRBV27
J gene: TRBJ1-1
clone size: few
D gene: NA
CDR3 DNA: TGTGCCAGCAGTAGGTACCGGGGGGCCAACCCCGACGAAGCTTTCTTT
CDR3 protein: CASSRYRGANPDEAFF

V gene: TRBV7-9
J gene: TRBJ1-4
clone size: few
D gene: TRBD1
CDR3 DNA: TGTGCCAGCAGCTACACAGGGGGCTCGCAAGCTAATGAAAAACTGTTTTTT
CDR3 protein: CASSYTGGSQANEKLFF

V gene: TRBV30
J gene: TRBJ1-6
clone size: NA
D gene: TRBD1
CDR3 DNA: TGTGCCTGGGCCGAACAGGGGAATTCACCCCTCCACTTT
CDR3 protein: CAWAEQGNSPLHF

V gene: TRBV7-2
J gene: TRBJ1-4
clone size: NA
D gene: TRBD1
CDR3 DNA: TGTGCCAGCAGCTCCCAGGGGGCAAGAAAACTGTTTTTT
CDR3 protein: CASSSQGARKLFF

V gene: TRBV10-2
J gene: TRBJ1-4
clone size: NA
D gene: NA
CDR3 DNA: TGCGCCAGCAGTGAGGGGGGCAGAAAACTGTTTTTT
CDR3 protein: CASSEGGRKLFF

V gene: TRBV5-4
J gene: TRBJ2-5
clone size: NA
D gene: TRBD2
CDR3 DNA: TGTGCCAGCAGCCTGGGACTAGCGTCGTTAAAGACCCAGTACTTC
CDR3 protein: CASSLGLASLKTQYF

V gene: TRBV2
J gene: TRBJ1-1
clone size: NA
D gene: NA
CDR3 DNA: TGTGCCAGCAGTAAGAGACAGGTTACGAACACTGAAGCTTTCTTT
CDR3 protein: CASSKRQVTNTEAFF

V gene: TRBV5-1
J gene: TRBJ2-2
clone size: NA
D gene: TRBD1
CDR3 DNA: TGCGCCAGCAGCACGGGACAGGGAGGGAACACCGGGGAGCTGTTTTTT
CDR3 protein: CASSTGQGGNTGELFF

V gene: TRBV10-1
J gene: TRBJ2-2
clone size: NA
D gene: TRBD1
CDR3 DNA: TGCGCCAGCAGTGCCGACAGGGTGGGGGCCGGGGAGCTGTTTTTT
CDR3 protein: CASSADRVGAGELFF

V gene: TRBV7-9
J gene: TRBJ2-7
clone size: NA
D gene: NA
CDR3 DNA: TGTGCCAGCACCCCCCGGCGGGGCTACGAGCAGTACTTC
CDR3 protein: CASTPRRGYEQYF

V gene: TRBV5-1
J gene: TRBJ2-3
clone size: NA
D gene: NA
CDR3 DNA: TGCGCCAGCAGCCACACTAGTGCAGATACGCAGTATTTT
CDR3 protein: CASSHTSADTQYF

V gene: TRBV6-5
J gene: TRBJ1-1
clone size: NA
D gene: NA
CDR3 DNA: TGTGCCAGCGGATTGACACCCCCCGATGAAGCTTTCTTT
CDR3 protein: CASGLTPPDEAFF

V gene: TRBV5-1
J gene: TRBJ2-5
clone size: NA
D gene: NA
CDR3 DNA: TGCGCCAGCAGCTACGCCGGAGCCCAAGAGACCCAGTACTTC
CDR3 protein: CASSYAGAQETQYF

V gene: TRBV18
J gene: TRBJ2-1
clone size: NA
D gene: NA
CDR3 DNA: TGTGCCAGCTCATACGGGAGAGACAGTGAGCAGTTCTTC
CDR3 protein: CASSYGRDSEQFF

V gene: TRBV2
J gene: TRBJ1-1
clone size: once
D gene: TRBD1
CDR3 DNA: TGTGCCAGCAGCCGGACAGGGATCCCGGCGGGTTTCTTT
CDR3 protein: CASSRTGIPAGFF

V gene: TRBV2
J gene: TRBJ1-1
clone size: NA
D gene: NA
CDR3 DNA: TGTGCCAGCAGTGAAGGGCCGGGTCCCATGAACACTGAAGCTTTCTTT
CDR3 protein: CASSEGPGPMNTEAFF

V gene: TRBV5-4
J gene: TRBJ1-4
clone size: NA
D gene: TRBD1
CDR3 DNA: TGTGCCAGCGGATCCGGGACAGGGAAAGAAAAACTGTTTTTT
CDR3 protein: CASGSGTGKEKLFF

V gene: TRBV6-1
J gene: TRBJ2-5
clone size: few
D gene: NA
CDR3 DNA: TGTGCCAGCAGTGAAGCGCTTCAGGGGTTGAGGGAGACCCAGTACTTC
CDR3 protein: CASSEALQGLRETQYF

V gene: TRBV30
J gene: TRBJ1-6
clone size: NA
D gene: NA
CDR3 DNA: TGTGCCTGGAGTCTGAATTCACCCCTCCACTTT
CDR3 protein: CAWSLNSPLHF

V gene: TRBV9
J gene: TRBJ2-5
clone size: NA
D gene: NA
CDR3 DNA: TGTGCCAGCAGCCCCCAAGTAGGGGGTGGCACCCAGTACTTC
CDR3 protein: CASSPQVGGGTQYF

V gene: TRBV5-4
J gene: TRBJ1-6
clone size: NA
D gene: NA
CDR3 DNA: TGTGCCAGCAGCTTGGTAGGGGCGAGCTCCTATAATTCACCCCTCCACTTT
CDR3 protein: CASSLVGASSYNSPLHF